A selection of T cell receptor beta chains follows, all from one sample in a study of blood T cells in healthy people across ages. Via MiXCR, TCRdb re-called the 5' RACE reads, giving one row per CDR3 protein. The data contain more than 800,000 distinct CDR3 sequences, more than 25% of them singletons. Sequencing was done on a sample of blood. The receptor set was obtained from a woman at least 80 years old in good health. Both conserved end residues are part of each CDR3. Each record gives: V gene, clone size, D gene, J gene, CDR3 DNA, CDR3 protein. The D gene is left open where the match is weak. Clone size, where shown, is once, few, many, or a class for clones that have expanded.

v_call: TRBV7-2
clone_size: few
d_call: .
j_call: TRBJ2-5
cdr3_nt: TGTGCCAGCAGCACCGAGGCCAGGGCCCAGGAGACCCAGTACTTC
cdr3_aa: CASSTEARAQETQYF

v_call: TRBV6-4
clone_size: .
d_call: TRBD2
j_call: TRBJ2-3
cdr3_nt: TGTGCCAGCAGTGACTCGAAGGGACTAGCGGGGCCTGGAGATACGCAGTATTTT
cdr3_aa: CASSDSKGLAGPGDTQYF

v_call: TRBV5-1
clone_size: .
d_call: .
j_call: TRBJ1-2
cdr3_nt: TGCGCCAGCAGCTTTGGACAGCCCTTATACTCAACTAACTATGGCTACACCTTC
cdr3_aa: CASSFGQPLYSTNYGYTF

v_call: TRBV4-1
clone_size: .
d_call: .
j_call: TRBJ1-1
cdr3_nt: TGCGCCAGCAGCCAAGGGTTTTTCGGGAGGGCTGAAGCTTTCTTT
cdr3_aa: CASSQGFFGRAEAFF

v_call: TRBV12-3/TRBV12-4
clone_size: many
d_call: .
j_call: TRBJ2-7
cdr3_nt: TGTGCCAGCAGTTGGGCGGCAGGGAGCTCCTACGAGCAGTACTTC
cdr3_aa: CASSWAAGSSYEQYF

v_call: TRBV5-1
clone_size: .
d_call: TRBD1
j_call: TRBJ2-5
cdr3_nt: TGCGCCAGCAGCTTGCAGGTTGGACAGGGCCGGGGGCAGTACTTC
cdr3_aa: CASSLQVGQGRGQYF

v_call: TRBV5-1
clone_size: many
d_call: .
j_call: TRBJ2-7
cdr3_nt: TGCGCCAGCAGCGCCGAGGGGTACGAGCAGTACTTC
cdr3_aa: CASSAEGYEQYF

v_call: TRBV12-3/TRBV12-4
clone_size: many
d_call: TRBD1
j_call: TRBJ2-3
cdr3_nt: TGTGCCAGCAGTTTATATCCACAGGGGGGAACAGATACGCAGTATTTT
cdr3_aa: CASSLYPQGGTDTQYF

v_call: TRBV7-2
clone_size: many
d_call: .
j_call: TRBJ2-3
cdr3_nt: TGTGCCAGCAGCTTAGTCGCGAAACCTAGCACAGATACGCAGTATTTT
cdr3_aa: CASSLVAKPSTDTQYF

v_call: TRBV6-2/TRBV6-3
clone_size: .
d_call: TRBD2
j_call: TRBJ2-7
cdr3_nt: TGTGCCAGCAGTTACCTGGAGCGGGGGGTAAGCGAGCAGTACTTC
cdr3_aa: CASSYLERGVSEQYF

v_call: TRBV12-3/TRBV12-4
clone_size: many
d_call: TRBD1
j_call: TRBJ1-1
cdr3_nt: TGTGCCAGCAGTCGACAGGGGATCACTGAAGCTTTCTTT
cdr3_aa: CASSRQGITEAFF

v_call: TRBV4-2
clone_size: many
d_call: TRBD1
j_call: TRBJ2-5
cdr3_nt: TGTGCCAGCAGCCAAGGAGGACAGGGGGAGACCCAGTACTTC
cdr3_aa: CASSQGGQGETQYF

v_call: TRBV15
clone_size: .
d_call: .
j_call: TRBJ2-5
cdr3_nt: TGCGCCACCAGCGGCCTCGGGGGAGAGACCCAGTACTTC
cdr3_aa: CATSGLGGETQYF

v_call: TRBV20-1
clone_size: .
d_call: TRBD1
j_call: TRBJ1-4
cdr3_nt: TGCAGTGCGATCGCAGGGGGGCGGAGTAATGAAAAACTGTTTTTT
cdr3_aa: CSAIAGGRSNEKLFF

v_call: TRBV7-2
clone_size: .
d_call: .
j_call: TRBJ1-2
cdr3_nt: TGTGCCAGCAGCTTAGCGGAGGGAACGATCCATGGCTACACCTTC
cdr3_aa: CASSLAEGTIHGYTF

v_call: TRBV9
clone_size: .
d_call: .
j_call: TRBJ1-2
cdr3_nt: TGTGCCAGCAGCGTCTCAAACGCCAACTTTTATGGCTACACCTTC
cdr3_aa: CASSVSNANFYGYTF

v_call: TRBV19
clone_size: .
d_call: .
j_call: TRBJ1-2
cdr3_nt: TGTGCCAGTAGGATTTATGGAGACTATGGCTACACCTTC
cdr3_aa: CASRIYGDYGYTF

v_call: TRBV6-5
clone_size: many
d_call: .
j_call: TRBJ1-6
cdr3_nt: TGTGCCAGCAGTTACTCGCCAGCGCTAGATAATTCACCCCTCCACTTT
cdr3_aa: CASSYSPALDNSPLHF

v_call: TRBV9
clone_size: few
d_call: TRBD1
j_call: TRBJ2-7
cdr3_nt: TGTGCCAGCAGCCGATTTCCGGGACAGGGGGTCGACGAGCAGTACTTC
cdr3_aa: CASSRFPGQGVDEQYF

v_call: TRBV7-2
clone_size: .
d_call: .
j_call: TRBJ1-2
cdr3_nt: TGTGCCAGCAGCTTAGGATCTTGGGACTATGGCTACACCTTC
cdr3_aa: CASSLGSWDYGYTF